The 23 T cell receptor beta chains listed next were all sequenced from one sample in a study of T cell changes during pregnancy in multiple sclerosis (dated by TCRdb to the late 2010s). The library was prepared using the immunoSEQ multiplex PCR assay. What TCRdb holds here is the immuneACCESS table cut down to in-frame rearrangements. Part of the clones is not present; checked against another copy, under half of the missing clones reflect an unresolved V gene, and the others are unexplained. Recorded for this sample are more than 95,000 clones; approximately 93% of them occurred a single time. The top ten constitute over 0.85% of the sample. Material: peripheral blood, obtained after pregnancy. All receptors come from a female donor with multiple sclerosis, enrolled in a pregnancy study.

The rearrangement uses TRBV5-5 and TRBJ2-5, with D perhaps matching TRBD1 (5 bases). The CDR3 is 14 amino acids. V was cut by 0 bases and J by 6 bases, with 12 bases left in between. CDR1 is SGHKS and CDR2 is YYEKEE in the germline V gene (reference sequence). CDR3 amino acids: CASSLGYRQQTQYF. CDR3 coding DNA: TGTGCCAGCAGCTTGGGGTACAGGCAACAGACCCAGTACTTC.

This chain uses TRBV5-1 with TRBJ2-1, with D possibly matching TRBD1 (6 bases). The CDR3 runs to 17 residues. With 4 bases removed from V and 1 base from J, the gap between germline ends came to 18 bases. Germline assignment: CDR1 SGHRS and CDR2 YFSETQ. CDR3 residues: CASSQTGGSPSYNEQFF. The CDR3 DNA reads TGCGCCAGCAGCCAGACAGGAGGTTCCCCTTCCTACAATGAGCAGTTCTTC.

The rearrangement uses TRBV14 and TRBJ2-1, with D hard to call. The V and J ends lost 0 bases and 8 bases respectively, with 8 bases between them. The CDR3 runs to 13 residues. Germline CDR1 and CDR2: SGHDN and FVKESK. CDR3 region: CASSQESGDEQFF. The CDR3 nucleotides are TGTGCCAGCAGCCAAGAGAGTGGTGATGAGCAGTTCTTC. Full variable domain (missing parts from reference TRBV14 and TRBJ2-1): EAGVTQFPSHSVIEKGQTVTLRCDPISGHDNLYWYRRVMGKEIKFLLHFVKESKQDESGMPNNRFLAERTGGTYSTLKVQPAELEDSGVYFCASSQESGDEQFFGPGTRLTVL.

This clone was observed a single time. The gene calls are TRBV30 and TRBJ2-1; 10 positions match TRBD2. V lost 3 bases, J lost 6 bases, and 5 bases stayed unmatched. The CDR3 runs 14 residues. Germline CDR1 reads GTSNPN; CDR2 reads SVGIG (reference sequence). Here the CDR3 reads CAWSASGRANEQFF. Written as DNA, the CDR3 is TGTGCCTGGAGCGCCAGCGGGAGGGCCAATGAGCAGTTCTTC.

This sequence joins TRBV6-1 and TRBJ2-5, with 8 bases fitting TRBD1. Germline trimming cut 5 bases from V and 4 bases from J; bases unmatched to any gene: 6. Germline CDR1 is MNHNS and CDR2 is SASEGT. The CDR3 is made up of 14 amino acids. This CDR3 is CASSRDRGAETQYF. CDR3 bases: TGTGCCAGCAGTCGAGACAGGGGAGCAGAGACCCAGTACTTC.

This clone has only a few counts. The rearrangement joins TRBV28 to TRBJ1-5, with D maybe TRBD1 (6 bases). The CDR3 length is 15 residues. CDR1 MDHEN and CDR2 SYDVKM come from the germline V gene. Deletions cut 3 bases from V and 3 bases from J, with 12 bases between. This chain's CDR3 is CASSFSGAFNQPQHF. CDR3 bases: TGTGCCAGCAGTTTTTCAGGGGCGTTCAATCAGCCCCAGCATTTT.

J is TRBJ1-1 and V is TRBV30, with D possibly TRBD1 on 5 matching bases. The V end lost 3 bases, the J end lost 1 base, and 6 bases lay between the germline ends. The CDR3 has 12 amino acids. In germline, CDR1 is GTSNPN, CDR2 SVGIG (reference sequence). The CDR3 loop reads CAWRGGNTEAFF. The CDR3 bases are TGTGCCTGGAGGGGGGGGAACACTGAAGCTTTCTTT.

The CDR3 coding sequence is TGTGCCAGCAGCGTAGATATGGCAGGGAAAGGCAATGAGCAGTTCTTC. Translated: CASSVDMAGKGNEQFF. The J gene is TRBJ2-1, the V gene TRBV9; a weak D match, TRBD1 (5 bases). Germline lookup yields CDR1 SGDLS and CDR2 YYNGEE. The CDR3 is 16 residues long. Trimming pared 0 bases from V and 6 bases from J, leaving 16 bases between.

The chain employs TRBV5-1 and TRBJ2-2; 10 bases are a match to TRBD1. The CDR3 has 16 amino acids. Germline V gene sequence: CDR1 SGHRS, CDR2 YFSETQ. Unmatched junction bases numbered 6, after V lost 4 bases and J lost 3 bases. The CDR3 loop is CASSLHGTGDTGELFF. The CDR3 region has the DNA TGCGCCAGCAGCCTGCACGGGACAGGGGACACCGGGGAGCTGTTTTTT.

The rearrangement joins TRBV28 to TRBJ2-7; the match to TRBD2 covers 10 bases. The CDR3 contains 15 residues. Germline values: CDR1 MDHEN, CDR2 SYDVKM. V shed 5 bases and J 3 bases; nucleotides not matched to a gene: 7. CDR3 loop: CASSVRLAGHYEQYF. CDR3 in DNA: TGTGCCAGCAGTGTCCGACTAGCGGGCCACTACGAGCAGTACTTC. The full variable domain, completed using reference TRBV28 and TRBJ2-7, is DVKVTQSSRYLVKRTGEKVFLECVQDMDHENMFWYRQDPGLGLRLIYFSYDVKMKEKGDIPEGYSVSREKKERFSLILESASTNQTSMYLCASSVRLAGHYEQYFGPGTRLTVT.

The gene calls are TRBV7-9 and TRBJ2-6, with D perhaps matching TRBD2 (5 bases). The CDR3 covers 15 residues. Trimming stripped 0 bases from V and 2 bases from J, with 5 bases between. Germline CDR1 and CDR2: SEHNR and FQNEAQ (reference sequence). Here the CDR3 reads CASSLAGAGANVLTF. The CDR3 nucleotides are TGTGCCAGCAGCTTAGCCGGGGCTGGGGCCAACGTCCTGACTTTC.

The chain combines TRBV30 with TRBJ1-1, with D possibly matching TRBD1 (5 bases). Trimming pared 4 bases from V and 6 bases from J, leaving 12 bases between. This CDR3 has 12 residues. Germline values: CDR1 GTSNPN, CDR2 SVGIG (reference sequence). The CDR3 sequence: CAWNQGLAEAFF. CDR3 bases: TGTGCCTGGAATCAGGGTTTGGCTGAAGCTTTCTTT.

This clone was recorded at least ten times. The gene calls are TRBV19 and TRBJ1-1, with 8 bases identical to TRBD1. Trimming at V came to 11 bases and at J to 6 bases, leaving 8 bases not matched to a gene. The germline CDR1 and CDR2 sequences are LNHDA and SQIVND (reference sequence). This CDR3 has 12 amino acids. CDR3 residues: CAVGQGASEAFF. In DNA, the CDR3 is TGTGCCGTAGGGCAGGGGGCCTCTGAAGCTTTCTTT.

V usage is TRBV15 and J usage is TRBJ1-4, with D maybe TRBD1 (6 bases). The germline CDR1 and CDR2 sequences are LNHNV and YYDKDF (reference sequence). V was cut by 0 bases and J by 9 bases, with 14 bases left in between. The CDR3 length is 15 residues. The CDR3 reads CATSRERDMGKKLFF. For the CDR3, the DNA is TGTGCCACCAGCAGAGAAAGGGACATGGGGAAAAAACTGTTTTTT.

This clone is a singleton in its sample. CDR3 protein: CASSNGLAGGMGTDTQYF. DNA for the CDR3: TGTGCCAGTAGTAATGGACTAGCGGGAGGGATGGGCACAGATACGCAGTATTTT. The chain recombines TRBV19 with TRBJ2-3; 15 nucleotides align to TRBD2. The CDR3 covers 18 residues. The V gene end was trimmed by 4 bases and the J gene end by 1 base; junction bases not matched to a gene: 6. Per the germline V gene, CDR1 is LNHDA and CDR2 is SQIVND (reference sequence).

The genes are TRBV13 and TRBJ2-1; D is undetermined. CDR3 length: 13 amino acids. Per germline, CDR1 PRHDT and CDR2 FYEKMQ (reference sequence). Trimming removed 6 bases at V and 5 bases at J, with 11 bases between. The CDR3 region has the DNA TGTGCCAGCAGTCAACTATCGCACAATGAGCAGTTCTTC. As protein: CASSQLSHNEQFF.

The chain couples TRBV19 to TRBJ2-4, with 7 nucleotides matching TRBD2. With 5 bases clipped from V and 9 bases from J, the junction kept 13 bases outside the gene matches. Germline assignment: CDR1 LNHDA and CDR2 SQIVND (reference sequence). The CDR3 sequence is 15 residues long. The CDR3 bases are TGTGCCAGTAGTTCGTCGGCGGGAGTGCTAAGCATTCAGTACTTC. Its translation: CASSSSAGVLSIQYF.

This CDR3 is CASSQSNRGCTEAFF. In DNA, the CDR3 is TGCGCCAGCAGTCAATCGAACAGGGGCTGTACTGAAGCTTTCTTT. This chain connects TRBV23-1 to TRBJ1-1; 7 bases map to TRBD1. TRBV23-1 is an ORF, and what it does is uncertain. The CDR3 runs to 15 residues. J was trimmed by 5 bases and V by 0 bases; bases with no gene match: 6.

CDR3 nucleotide sequence: TGCGCCAGCAGCCAGGATGAGGGTACCCACTACGAGCAGTACTTC. It specifies CASSQDEGTHYEQYF. This chain links TRBV5-1 with TRBJ2-7; D might be TRBD2 (5 bases). V was cut by 4 bases and J by 3 bases, with 17 bases left in between. Per germline, CDR1 SGHRS and CDR2 YFSETQ. There are 15 residues in the CDR3.

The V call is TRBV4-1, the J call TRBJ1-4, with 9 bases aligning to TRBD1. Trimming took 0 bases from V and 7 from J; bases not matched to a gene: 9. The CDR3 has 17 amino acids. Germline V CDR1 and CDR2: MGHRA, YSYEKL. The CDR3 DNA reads TGCGCCAGCAGCCAAGATAAACAGGGGGCACAATTTGAAAAACTGTTTTTT. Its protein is CASSQDKQGAQFEKLFF.

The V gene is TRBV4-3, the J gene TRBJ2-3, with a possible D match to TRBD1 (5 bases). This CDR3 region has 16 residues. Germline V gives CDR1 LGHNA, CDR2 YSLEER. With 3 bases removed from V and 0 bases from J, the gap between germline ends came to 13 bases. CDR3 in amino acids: CASSQDWGQSTDTQYF. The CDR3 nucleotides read TGCGCCAGCAGCCAGGATTGGGGCCAGAGCACAGATACGCAGTATTTT.

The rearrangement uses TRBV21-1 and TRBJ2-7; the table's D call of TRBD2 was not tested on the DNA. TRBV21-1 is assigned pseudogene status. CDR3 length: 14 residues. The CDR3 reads CASSKEGGPYEQYF. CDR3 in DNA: TGTGCCAGCAGCAAAGAGGGAGGGCCCTACGAGCAGTACTTC.

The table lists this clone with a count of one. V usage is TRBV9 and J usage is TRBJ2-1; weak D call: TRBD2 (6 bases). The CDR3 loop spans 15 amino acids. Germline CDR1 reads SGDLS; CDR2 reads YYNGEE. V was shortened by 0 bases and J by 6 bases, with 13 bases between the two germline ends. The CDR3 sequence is CASSVASGAGNEQFF. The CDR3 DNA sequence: TGTGCCAGCAGCGTAGCCTCGGGAGCGGGCAATGAGCAGTTCTTC.